This TCR beta chain emerged from a study of cytomegalovirus exposure and HLA in healthy donors. Primers: 60 Vbeta forward and 13 Jbeta reverse. This table comes from immunoSEQ multiplex PCR, and its TCRdb copy is limited to in-frame clones, with some not included. Among some 90,000 clones listed, 70% to 85% were seen once. This CDR3 has 18 amino acids. CDR1 is SGHRS and CDR2 is YFSETQ in the germline V gene. V dropped 2 bases and J dropped 2; count of bases not matched to a gene: 13. What was sequenced was PBMCs. J is TRBJ2-5 and V is TRBV5-1; 9 bases line up with TRBD1. The receptor was derived from a man aged 55 to 70 in good health and CMV-seronegative. This chain's CDR3 is CASSLIGQGTIVQETQYF. The CDR3 DNA reads as TGCGCCAGCAGCTTAATCGGACAGGGGACTATAGTTCAAGAGACCCAGTACTTC.